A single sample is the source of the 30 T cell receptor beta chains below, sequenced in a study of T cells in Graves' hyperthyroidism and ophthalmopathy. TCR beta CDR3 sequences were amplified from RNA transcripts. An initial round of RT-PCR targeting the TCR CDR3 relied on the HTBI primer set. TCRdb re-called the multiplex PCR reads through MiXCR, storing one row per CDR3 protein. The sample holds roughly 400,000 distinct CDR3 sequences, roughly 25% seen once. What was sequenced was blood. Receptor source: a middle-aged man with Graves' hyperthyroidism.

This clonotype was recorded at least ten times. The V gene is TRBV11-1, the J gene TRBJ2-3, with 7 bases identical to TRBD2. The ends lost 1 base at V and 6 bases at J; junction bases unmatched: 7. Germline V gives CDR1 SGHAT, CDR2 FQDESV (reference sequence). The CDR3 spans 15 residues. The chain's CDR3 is CASSLGGRRVDTQYF. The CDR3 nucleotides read TGTGCCAGCAGCTTAGGCGGGAGAAGAGTGGATACGCAGTATTTT.

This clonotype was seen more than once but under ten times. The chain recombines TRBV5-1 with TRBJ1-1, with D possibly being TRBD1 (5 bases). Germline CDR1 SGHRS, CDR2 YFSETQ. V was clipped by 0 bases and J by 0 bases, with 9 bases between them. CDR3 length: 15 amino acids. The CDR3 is CASSLAGALNTEAFF. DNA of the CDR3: TGCGCCAGCAGCTTGGCCGGGGCATTGAACACTGAAGCTTTCTTT.

CDR3 in amino acids: CATSDPSGRAYEQFF. Here the CDR3 DNA reads TGTGCCACCAGTGATCCTAGCGGGAGGGCCTATGAGCAGTTCTTC. This chain uses TRBV24-1 with TRBJ2-1, with TRBD2 matching over 12 bases. Germline V CDR1 and CDR2: KGHDR, SFDVKD. The V segment lost 3 bases and the J segment 8 bases; nucleotides outside the gene matches: 4. CDR3 length equals 15 residues.

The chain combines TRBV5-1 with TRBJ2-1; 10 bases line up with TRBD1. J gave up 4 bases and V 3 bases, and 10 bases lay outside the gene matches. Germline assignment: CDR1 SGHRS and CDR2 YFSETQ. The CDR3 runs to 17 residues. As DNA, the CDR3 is TGCGCCAGCAGCTCTACGTATTGGGACAGGGGATACAATGAGCAGTTCTTC. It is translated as CASSSTYWDRGYNEQFF.

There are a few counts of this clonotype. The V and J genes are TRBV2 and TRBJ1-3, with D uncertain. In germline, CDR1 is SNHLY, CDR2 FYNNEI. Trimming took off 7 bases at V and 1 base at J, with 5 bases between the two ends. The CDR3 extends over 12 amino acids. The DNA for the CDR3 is TGTGCCAGCATGTCGTCTGGAAACACCATATATTTT. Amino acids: CASMSSGNTIYF.

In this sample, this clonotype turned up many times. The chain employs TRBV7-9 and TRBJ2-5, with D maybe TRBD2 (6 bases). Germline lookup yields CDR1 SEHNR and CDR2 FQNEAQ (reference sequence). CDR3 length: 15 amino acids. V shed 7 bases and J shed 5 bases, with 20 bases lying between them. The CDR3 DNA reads TGTGCCAGCAAGCGCCTACAGAAAGGGAGGGAGACCCAGTACTTC. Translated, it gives CASKRLQKGRETQYF.

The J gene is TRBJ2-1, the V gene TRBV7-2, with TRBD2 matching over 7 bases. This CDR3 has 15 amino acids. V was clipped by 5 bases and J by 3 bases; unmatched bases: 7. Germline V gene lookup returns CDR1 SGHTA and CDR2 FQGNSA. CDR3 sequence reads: CASSDLGGGYNEQFF. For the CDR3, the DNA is TGTGCCAGCAGCGACTTGGGCGGGGGCTACAATGAGCAGTTCTTC.

The CDR3 DNA follows: TGTGCCAGCAGCGGGGGGACTTTACCTTCCTACGAGCAGTACTTC. It encodes CASSGGTLPSYEQYF. The chain joins TRBV7-9 to TRBJ2-7, with a tentative D call TRBD2 (6 bases). Germline CDR1 is SEHNR and CDR2 is FQNEAQ (reference sequence). The CDR3 length is 15 residues. V was cut by 5 bases and J by 1 base, with 15 bases left in between.

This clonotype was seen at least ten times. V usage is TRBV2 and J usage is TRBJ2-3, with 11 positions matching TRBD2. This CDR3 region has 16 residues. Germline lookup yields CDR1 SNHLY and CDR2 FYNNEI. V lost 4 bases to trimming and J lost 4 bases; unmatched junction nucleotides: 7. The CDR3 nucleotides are TGTGCCAGCAGTGGTAGCGGGAGGGATGGAGCAGATACGCAGTATTTT. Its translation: CASSGSGRDGADTQYF.

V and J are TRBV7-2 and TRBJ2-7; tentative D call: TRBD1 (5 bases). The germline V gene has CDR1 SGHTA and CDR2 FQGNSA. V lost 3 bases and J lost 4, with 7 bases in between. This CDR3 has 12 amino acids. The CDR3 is CASSFGHYEQYF. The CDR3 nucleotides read TGTGCCAGCAGCTTCGGACATTACGAGCAGTACTTC.

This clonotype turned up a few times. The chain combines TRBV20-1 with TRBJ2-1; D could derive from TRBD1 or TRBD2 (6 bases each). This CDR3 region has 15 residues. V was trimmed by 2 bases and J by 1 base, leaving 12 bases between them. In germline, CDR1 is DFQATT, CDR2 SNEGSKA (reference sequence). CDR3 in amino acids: CSARYPGASYNEQFF. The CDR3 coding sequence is TGCAGTGCTAGATATCCGGGGGCATCCTACAATGAGCAGTTCTTC.

CDR3 loop: CASSPGGQTTDTQYF. The CDR3 nucleotides read TGTGCCAGCAGCCCCGGGGGACAGACCACAGATACGCAGTATTTT. This rearrangement joins TRBV7-3 to TRBJ2-3; possible D gene TRBD1, 7 bases. V shed 5 bases and J shed 2 bases, with 14 bases lying between them. This CDR3 contains 15 residues. CDR1 and CDR2 from the germline V gene are SGHTA and FQGTGA.

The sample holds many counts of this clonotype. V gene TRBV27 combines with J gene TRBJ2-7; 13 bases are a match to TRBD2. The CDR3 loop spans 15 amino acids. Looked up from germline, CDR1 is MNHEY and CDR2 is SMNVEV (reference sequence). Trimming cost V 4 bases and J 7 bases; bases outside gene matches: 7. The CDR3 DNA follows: TGTGCCAGCAGTTCGCCGGGGACTAGCGGGACAGAGCAGTACTTC. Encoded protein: CASSSPGTSGTEQYF.

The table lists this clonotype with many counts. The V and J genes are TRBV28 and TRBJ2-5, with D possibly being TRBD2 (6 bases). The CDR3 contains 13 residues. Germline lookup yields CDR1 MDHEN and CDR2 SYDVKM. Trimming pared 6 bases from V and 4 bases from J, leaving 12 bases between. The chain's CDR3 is CASSGGEGETQYF. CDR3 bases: TGTGCCAGCAGCGGCGGGGAAGGAGAGACCCAGTACTTC.

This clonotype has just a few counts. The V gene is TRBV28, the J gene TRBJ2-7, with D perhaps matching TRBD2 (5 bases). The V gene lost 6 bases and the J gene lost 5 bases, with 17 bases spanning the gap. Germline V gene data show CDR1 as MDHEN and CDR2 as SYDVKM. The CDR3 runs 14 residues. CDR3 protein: CASSRPGSAHEQYF. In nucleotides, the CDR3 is TGTGCCAGCAGCAGACCGGGATCCGCTCACGAGCAGTACTTC.

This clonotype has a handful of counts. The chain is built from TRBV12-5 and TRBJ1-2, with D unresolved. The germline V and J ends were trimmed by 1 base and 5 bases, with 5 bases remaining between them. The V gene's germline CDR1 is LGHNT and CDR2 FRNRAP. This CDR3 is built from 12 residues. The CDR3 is CASGLGGYGYTF. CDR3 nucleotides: TGTGCTAGTGGTTTGGGCGGATATGGCTACACCTTC.

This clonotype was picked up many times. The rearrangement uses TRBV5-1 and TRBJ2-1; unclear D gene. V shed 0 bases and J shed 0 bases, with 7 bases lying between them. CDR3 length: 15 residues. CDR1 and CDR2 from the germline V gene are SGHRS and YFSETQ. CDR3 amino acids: CASSLDGVSYNEQFF. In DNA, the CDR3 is TGCGCCAGCAGCTTGGATGGGGTCTCCTACAATGAGCAGTTCTTC.

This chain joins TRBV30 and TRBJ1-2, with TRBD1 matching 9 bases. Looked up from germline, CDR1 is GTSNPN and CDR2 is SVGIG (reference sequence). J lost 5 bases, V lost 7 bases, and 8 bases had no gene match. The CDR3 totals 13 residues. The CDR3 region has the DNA TGTGCCTTCCCGGGACAGGGCTTTTATGGCTACACCTTC. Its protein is CAFPGQGFYGYTF.

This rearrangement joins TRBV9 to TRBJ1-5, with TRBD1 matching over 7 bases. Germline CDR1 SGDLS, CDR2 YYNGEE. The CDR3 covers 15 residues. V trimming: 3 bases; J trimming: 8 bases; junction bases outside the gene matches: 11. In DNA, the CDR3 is TGTGCCAGCAGCGCTACAGGGGTGGTGGGGAAGCCCCAGCATTTT. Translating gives CASSATGVVGKPQHF.

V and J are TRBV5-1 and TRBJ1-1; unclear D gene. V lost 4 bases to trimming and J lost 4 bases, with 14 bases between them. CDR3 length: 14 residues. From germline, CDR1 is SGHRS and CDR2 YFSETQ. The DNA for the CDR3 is TGCGCCAGCAGCCGCGAAGAGATGGGCACTGAAGCTTTCTTT. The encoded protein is CASSREEMGTEAFF.

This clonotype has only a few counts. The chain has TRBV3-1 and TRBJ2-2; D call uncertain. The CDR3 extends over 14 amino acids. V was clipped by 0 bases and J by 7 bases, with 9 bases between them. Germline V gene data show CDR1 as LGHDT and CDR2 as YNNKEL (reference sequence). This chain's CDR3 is CASSQETHSGELFF. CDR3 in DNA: TGTGCCAGCAGCCAAGAAACTCATAGCGGGGAGCTGTTTTTT.

CDR3 nucleotide sequence: TGTGCCAGTACTTGGGGAAACACCGGGGAGCTGTTTTTT. This sequence encodes CASTWGNTGELFF. The chain joins TRBV25-1 to TRBJ2-2, with no clear D. Germline CDR1 MGHDK, CDR2 SYGVNS. The CDR3 loop spans 13 amino acids. V lost 9 bases and J 2 bases, leaving 10 bases between the germline ends.

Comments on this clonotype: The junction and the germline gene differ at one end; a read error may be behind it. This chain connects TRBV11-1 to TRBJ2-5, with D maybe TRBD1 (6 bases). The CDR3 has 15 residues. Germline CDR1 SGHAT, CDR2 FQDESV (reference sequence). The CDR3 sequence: CASSQEGVYQETQYF. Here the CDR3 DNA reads TGCGCCAGCAGCCAAGAGGGGGTGTACCAAGAGACCCAGTACTTC.

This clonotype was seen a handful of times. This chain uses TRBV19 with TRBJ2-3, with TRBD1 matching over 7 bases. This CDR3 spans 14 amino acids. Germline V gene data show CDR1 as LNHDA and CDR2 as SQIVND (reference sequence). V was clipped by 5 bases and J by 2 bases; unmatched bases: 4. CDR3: CASSQTGPTDTQYF. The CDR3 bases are TGTGCCAGTAGTCAGACAGGGCCCACAGATACGCAGTATTTT.

CDR3 nucleotide sequence: TGTGCCAGCAGTTACCCTAGCGGGATTAAAAAAAGCTACAATGAGCAGTTCTTC. Residues: CASSYPSGIKKSYNEQFF. The chain employs TRBV6-2 or TRBV6-3 and TRBJ2-1; 9 bases match TRBD2. The junction had 11 bases not matched to a gene; V was cut back by 2 bases and J by 3 bases. The CDR3 is made up of 18 amino acids. Germline assignment: CDR1 MNHEY and CDR2 SVGEGT.

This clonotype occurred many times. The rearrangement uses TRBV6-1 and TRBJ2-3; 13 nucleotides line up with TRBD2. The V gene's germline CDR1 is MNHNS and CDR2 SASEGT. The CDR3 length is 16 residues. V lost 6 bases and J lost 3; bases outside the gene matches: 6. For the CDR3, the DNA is TGTGCCAGCAGCCTAACTAGCGGGAGGGGAACAGATACGCAGTATTTT. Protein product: CASSLTSGRGTDTQYF.

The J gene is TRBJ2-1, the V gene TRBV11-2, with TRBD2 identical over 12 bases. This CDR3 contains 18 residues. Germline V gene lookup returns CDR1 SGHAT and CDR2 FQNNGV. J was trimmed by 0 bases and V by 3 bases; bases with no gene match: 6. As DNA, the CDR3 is TGTGCCAGCAGCTTCGGACTAGCGGGACCGAGCTCCTACAATGAGCAGTTCTTC. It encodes CASSFGLAGPSSYNEQFF.

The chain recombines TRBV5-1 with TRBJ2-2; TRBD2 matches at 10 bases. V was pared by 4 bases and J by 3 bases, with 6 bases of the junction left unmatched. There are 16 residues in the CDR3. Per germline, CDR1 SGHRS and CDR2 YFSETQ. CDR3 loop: CASSPLAGVDTGELFF. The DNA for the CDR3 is TGCGCCAGCAGCCCGCTAGCGGGAGTTGACACCGGGGAGCTGTTTTTT. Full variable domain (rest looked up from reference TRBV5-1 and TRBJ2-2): KAGVTQTPRYLIKTRGQQVTLSCSPISGHRSVSWYQQTPGQGLQFLFEYFSETQRNKGNFPGRFSGRQFSNSRSEMNVSTLELGDSALYLCASSPLAGVDTGELFFGEGSRLTVL.

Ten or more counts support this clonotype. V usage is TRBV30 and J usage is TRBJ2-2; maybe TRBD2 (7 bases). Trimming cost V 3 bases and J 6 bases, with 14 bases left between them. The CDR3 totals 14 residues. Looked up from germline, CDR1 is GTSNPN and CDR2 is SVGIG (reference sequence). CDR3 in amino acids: CAWRGGARAGELFF. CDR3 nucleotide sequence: TGTGCCTGGAGAGGGGGGGCCAGGGCCGGGGAGCTGTTTTTT.

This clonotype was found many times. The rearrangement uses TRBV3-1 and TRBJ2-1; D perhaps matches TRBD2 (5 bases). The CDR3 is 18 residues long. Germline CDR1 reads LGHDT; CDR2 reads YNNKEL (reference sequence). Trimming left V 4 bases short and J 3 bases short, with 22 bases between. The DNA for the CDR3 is TGTGCCAGCAGCCCCTTACTAGTGTCGCTTTCGGGCTACAATGAGCAGTTCTTC. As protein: CASSPLLVSLSGYNEQFF.